This T cell receptor beta chain was obtained from a study of shared clonotypes between healthy human individuals (dated by TCRdb to 2020 to 2021). About the investigation overall: The cohort comprised two women and a few men aged 18 to 49 years. For each donor, CD4 naive and CD4 memory were each run on three plates, CD8 naive on two plates, and CD8 memory on one plate. To estimate repertoire size and how much clonotype sharing occurs between individuals, the study deeply sequenced the blood TCR repertoires of about five healthy adults. Per donor, leukapheresis produced somewhere between about 0.8 and 9 billion PBMCs. To increase sequencing depth and limit assay-specific biases, TCR repertoire library preparation and sequencing were carried out by different laboratories using diverse techniques.

The donors were healthy, HIV-negative adults who had no recently reported acute infections or vaccinations. All donors were Caucasian adults living in Nashville, Tennessee, USA. CD4+ T cells were enriched through magnetic negative selection, after which naive cells were positively selected on CD45RA and the remaining negative fraction served as the memory subset. Blood was obtained by leukapheresis, after which PBMCs were separated by Ficoll-Histopaque density gradient centrifugation and cryopreserved in liquid nitrogen vapor phase. Purity and quantity of every magnetically sorted T cell population were checked by analytical flow cytometry. Genomic DNA was isolated from each sorted fraction and quantified by UV absorbance on a Nanodrop 2000c. Overall study outcomes, separate from this receptor: Approximately 4.8% of naive CD4, 3.5% of naive CD8, approximately 2% of memory CD4, and about 0.4% of memory CD8 clonotypes were shared across a few donors. Naive subsets generally had larger estimated clonotype richness than memory subsets. Based on pairwise subsampling, the degree of clonotype sharing among donors was expected to be affected by sequencing depth. Incomplete sequencing was indicated by rarefaction of sorted-subset datasets, despite the large sequencing depth. Higher generation probabilities were observed for clonotypes shared by all four sorted-subset donors than for non-shared clonotypes. Sampling was restricted to blood, and TCR repertoires in tissue are likely to differ from TCR repertoires in blood. Because the study included a small number of donors, the genetic and exposure-history diversity represented was limited.

About this clone: Its antigen remains undetermined. No qualities accompany the bases; no much larger clone lies one base away.

TCR CDR3 regions were amplified from genomic DNA by multiplex PCR using the deep immunoSEQ assay. Extracted genomic DNA from each cell subset was spread evenly across all wells of several immunoSEQ 96-well plates, with each plate serving as a replicate. For sorted subsets, roughly 200 ng genomic DNA, equal to approximately 30,000 T cell genomes, was loaded into each replicate PCR. The purified libraries were quantified using a Qubit 3.0 fluorometer, sized with a Bioanalyzer 2100, and then quantified again using the KAPA Library Quantification kit. Every immunoSEQ 96-well plate was sequenced on a dedicated single-read 150-cycle Illumina NextSeq 550 flow cell. In the source study's methods: Because the immunoSEQ output held only junctional sequences and lacked quality scores, the filtering could not match the filtering applied to full-length reads. Sequences were annotated with PyIR, a Python wrapper for IgBLAST v1.9, using IMGT germline references to assign V/J genes and CDR3. Reads were filtered out if the reads had weak V/J assignments (E-value above 1e-6), no CDR3, stop codons, out-of-frame junctions, or ambiguous translated residues. V3J clonotypes were defined by identical inferred V gene, J gene, and CDR3 amino acid sequence. Percentage overlap between repertoires was computed as shared unique clonotypes divided by the size of the smaller repertoire. Repertoire richness was assessed with RTK rarefaction, the Chao1 estimator, and Recon v2.1 estimates of unobserved clonotypes. Generation probabilities were computed with OLGA for all TCRbeta clonotypes obtained by the gDNA method from several donors. Here the immuneACCESS table is served through TCRdb, limited to in-frame sequences with V and J called. Missing clones are a known gap in these copies; in checked studies unresolved V genes cover under half, and the rest lacks a known reason. D and trimming come from the DNA, and the V and J calls and clone size come from that table. For this sample the table gives about 2.4 million clones, of which around nine tenths were detected only once. Under 0.15% of the sample is taken by the ten largest.

The sequenced material came from naive CD4+ T cells sorted from blood. Per the publication, the cell subset or site label means: CD45RA+ positively selected. This clonotype originated in a man in his late teens or twenties in good health.

The DNA sequence reads TGCAGCGTTGAAGTAGTCAGGGGGCAAGAGCAGTACTTC. Protein translation: CSVEVVRGQEQYF. The rearranged segments are TRBV29-1 and TRBJ2-7, and TRBD1 matches 8 of the central bases. Compared with germline, V lacks 1 base and J lacks 7 bases; bases without a gene match: 6. Looking up the germline V gene yields CDR1 SQVTM and CDR2 ANQGSEA. The CDR3 measures 13 amino acids from cysteine to phenylalanine. The read is trimmed to its CDR3 DNA, 39 bases read in frame from base 1.